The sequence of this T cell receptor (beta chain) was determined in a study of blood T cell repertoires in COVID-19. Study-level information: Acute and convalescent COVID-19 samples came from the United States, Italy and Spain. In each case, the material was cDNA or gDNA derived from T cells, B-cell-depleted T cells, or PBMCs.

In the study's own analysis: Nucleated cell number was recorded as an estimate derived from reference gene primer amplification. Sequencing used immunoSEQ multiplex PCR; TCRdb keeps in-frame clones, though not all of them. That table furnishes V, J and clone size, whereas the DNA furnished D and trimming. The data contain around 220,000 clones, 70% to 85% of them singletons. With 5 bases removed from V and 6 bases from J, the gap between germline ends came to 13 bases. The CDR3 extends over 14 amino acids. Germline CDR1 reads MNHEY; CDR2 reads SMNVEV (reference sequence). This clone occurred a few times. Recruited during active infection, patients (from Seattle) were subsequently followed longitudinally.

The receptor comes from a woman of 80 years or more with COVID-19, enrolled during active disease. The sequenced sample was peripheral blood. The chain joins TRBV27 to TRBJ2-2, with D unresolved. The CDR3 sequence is CASSPNWAPGELFF. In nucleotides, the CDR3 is TGTGCCAGCAGTCCCAATTGGGCGCCCGGGGAGCTGTTTTTT.